The source of this TCR beta chain is a study of T cells in Graves' hyperthyroidism and ophthalmopathy. The CDR3 has 13 amino acids. The germline V gene encodes CDR1 ENHRY and CDR2 SYGVKD. J was trimmed by 6 bases and V by 6 bases; bases with no gene match: 7. This clonotype was picked up many times. TCR beta CDR3 region amplification was performed from RNA transcripts. HTBI primers were employed in a first-round RT-PCR of the TCR CDR3. In TCRdb, the multiplex PCR reads were re-called with MiXCR into one record per CDR3 protein. The sample holds approximately 560,000 distinct CDR3 sequences, 35% to 55% seen once.

The sequence derives from a woman aged 18-29 years with Graves' hyperthyroidism. The sequenced material came from peripheral blood or thyroid tissue (not recorded which). This chain links TRBV10-3 with TRBJ2-7, with 8 nucleotides matching TRBD2. In DNA, the CDR3 is TGTGCCATCAGCCCGGGACTAGTAGGCGAGCAGTACTTC. Translation: CAISPGLVGEQYF.